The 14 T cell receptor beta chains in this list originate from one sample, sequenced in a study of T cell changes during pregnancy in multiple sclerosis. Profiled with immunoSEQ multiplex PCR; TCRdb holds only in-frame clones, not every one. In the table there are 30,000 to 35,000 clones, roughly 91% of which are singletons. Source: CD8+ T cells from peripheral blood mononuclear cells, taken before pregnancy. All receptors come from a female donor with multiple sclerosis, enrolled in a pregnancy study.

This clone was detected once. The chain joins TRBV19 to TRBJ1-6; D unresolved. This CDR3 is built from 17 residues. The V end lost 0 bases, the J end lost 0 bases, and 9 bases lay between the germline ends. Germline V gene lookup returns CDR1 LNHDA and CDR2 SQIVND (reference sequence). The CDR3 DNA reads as TGTGCCAGTAGTATAGATCTCGAGAGCTCCTATAATTCACCCCTCCACTTT. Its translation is CASSIDLESSYNSPLHF.

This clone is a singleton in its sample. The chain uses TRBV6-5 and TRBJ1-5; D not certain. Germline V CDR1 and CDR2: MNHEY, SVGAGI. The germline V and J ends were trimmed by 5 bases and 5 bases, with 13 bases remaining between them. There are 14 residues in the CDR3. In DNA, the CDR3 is TGTGCCAGCAGTCCCGGCGGGGTTCATCAGCCCCAGCATTTT. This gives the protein CASSPGGVHQPQHF.

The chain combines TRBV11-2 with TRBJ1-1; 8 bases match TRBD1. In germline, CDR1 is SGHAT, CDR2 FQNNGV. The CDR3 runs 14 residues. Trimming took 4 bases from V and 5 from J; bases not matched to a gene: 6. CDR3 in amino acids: CASSSLRGRTEAFF. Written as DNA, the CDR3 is TGTGCCAGCAGCTCCCTCAGGGGGCGGACTGAAGCTTTCTTT.

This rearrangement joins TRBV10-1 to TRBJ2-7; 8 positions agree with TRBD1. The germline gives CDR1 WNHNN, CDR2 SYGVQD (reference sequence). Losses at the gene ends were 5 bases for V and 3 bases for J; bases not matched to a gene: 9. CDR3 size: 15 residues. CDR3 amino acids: CASSKGTGADYEQYF. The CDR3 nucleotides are TGCGCCAGCAGTAAAGGGACAGGCGCGGACTACGAGCAGTACTTC.

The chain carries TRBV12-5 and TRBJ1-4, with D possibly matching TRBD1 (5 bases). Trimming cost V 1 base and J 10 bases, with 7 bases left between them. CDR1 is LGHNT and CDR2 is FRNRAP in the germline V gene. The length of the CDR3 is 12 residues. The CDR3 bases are TGTGCTAGTGGTTTGGGGGGCGGAAAACTGTTTTTT. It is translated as CASGLGGGKLFF.

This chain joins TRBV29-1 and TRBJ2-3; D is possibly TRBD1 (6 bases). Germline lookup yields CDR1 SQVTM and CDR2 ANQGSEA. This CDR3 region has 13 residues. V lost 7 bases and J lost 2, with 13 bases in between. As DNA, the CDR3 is TGCAGCGATCGGGACATCGACACAGATACGCAGTATTTT. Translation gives CSDRDIDTDTQYF.

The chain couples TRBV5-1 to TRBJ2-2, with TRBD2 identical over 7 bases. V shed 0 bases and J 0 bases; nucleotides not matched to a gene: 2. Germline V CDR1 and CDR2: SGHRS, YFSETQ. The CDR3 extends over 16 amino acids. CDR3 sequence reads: CASSLGRGANTGELFF. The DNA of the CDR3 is TGCGCCAGCAGCTTGGGCCGGGGGGCGAACACCGGGGAGCTGTTTTTT.

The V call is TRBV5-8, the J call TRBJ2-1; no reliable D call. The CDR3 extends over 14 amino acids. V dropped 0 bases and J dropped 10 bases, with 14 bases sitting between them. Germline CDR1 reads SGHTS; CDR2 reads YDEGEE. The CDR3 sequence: CASSLAFGYREQFF. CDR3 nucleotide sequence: TGTGCCAGCAGCTTGGCCTTCGGGTACCGAGAGCAGTTCTTC.

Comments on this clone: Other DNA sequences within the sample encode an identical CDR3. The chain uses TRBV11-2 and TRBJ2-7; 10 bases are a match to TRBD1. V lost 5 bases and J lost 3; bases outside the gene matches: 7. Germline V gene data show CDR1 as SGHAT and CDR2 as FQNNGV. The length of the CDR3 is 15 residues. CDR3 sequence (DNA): TGTGCCAGCAGCCCGGGGACAGGGGAGGGCTACGAGCAGTACTTC. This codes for CASSPGTGEGYEQYF.

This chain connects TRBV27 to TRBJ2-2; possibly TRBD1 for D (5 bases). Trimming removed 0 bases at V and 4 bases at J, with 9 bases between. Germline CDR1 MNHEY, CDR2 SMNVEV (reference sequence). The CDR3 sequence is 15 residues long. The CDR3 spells CASSLSARATGELFF. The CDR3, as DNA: TGTGCCAGCAGTTTATCGGCCAGGGCCACCGGGGAGCTGTTTTTT.

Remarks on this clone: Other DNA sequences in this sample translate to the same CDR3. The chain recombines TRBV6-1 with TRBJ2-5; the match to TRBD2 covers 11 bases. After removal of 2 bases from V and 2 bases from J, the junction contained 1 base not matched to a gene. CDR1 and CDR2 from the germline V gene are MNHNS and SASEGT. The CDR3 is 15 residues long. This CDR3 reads CASSELAGGQETQYF. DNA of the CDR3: TGTGCCAGCAGTGAATTAGCGGGGGGGCAAGAGACCCAGTACTTC.

The CDR3 spells CASGSGGAFF. In DNA, the CDR3 is TGTGCCAGCGGTTCAGGGGGGGCTTTCTTT. The chain couples TRBV6-6 to TRBJ1-1; 7 bases match TRBD1. Germline V gene sequence: CDR1 MNHNY, CDR2 SVGAGI (reference sequence). Trimming cost V 8 bases and J 11 bases; bases outside gene matches: 5. The CDR3 extends over 10 amino acids.

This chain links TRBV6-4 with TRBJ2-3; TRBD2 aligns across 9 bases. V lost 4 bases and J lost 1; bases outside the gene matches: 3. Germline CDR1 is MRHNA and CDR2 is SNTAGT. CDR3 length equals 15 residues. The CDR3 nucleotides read TGTGCCAGCAGTGCCCGGACTAGCGGCACAGATACGCAGTATTTT. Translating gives CASSARTSGTDTQYF.

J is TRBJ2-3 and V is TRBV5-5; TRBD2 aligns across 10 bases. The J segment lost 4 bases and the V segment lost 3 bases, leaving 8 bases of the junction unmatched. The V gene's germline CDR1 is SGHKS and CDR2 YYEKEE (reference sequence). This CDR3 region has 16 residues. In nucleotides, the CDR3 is TGTGCCAGCAGCTACGAGTTAGCGGGGGGACCAGATACGCAGTATTTT. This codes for CASSYELAGGPDTQYF.